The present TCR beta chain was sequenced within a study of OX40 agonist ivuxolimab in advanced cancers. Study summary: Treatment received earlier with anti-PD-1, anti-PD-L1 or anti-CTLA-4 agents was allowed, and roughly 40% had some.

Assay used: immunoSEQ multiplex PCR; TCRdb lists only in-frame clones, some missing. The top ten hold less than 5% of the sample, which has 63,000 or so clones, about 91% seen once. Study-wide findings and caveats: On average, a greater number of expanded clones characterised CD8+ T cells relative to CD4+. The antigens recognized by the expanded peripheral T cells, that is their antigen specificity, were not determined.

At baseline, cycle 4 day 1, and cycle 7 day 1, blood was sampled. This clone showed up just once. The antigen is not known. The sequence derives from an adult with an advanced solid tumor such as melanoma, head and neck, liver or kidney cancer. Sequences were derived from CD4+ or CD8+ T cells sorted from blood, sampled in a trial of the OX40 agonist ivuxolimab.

The CDR3 bases are TGTGCCAGCAGTTTAACCCCAGGGGCCTACGAGCAGTACGTC. Translated: CASSLTPGAYEQYV. The rearrangement uses TRBV27 and TRBJ2-7, with D perhaps TRBD1 (6 bases). Per germline, CDR1 MNHEY and CDR2 SMNVEV (reference sequence). With 2 bases removed from V and 2 bases from J, the gap between germline ends came to 10 bases. This CDR3 comprises 14 residues.